This is a list of T cell receptor beta chains from one sample in a study of cytomegalovirus exposure and HLA in healthy donors. Clones were read by immunoSEQ multiplex PCR, and TCRdb kept only the in-frame ones, dropping some. The table includes some 74,000 clones, around 70% detected once. Sequencing was performed on PBMCs. These receptors originate from a man aged 35-49 years in good health and CMV-seropositive. Both conserved end residues are part of each CDR3. The D gene is left open where the match is weak. Size tells how often a clone was seen (once, few, many) or the class of an expanded clone, and some rows leave it out.

d_call j_call clone_size v_call cdr3_nt cdr3_aa
. TRBJ1-5 once TRBV7-8 TGTGCCAGCAGCTTATTTACTCTTAATAATCAGCCCCAGCATTTT CASSLFTLNNQPQHF
. TRBJ1-2 . TRBV29-1 TGCAGCGTCGTGGACACCCCCTACGGCTACACCTTC CSVVDTPYGYTF
. TRBJ1-1 . TRBV6-5 TGTGCCAGCAGTAAACAGGGTGTCGGGAACACTGAAGCTTTCTTT CASSKQGVGNTEAFF
. TRBJ2-5 . TRBV4-1 TGCGCCAGCAGCCAAGTCTCGGCGGGGGCCGGGGCCCAGTACTTC CASSQVSAGAGAQYF
. TRBJ1-2 once TRBV30 TGTGCCTGGAGCGGACTGGGGGGGGGCGCAGGGTATGGCTACACCTTC CAWSGLGGGAGYGYTF
TRBD2 TRBJ2-7 few TRBV28 TGTGCCAGCGGAGGGAGGGGCCTCTCCTACGAGCAGTACTTC CASGGRGLSYEQYF
TRBD1 TRBJ2-1 . TRBV9 TGTGCCAGCAGCGTCGGGACAGGGCTATACAATGAGCAGTTCTTC CASSVGTGLYNEQFF
. TRBJ2-7 . TRBV28 TGTGCCAGCAGTTTGTCTCCCGGGTTTGGGGCCGTCGAATACGAGCAGTACTTC CASSLSPGFGAVEYEQYF
TRBD1 TRBJ1-6 few TRBV19 TGTGCCAGTAGCCGTGGGGGACAGAACCTTAATTCACCCCTCCACTTT CASSRGGQNLNSPLHF
TRBD1 TRBJ1-1 . TRBV13 TGTGCCAGCAAACCAGCGACAGGGATCACTGAAGCTTTCTTT CASKPATGITEAFF
. TRBJ1-3 . TRBV9 TGTGCCAGCAGCCCCGACGGGGGGAAACCACTCTCTGGAAACACCATATATTTT CASSPDGGKPLSGNTIYF
TRBD2 TRBJ2-5 . TRBV25-1 TGTGCCAGCAGTCCGAGGTCCCGACTAGCGGGGGCACAAGAGACCCAGTACTTC CASSPRSRLAGAQETQYF
. TRBJ2-5 . TRBV7-7 TGTGCTAGCAGCCCCGGAGGGGGCCAGAGAGAGACCCAGTACTTC CASSPGGGQRETQYF
. TRBJ2-1 . TRBV5-4 TGTGCCAGCAGCCCAGGACGGGTTTCTCGGGGTGAGCAGTTCTTC CASSPGRVSRGEQFF
TRBD1 TRBJ1-5 . TRBV18 TGTGCCAGCTCACGGGACAGTAATGATCAGCCCCAGCATTTT CASSRDSNDQPQHF
TRBD1 TRBJ1-1 . TRBV7-8 TGTGCCAGCAGCCAGGGACAGGGGATTGGGAACACTGAAGCTTTCTTT CASSQGQGIGNTEAFF
. TRBJ2-7 . TRBV28 TGTGCCAGCAGTTTAAGCGGTGAGCAGTACTTC CASSLSGEQYF
. TRBJ2-7 . TRBV6-5 TGTGCCAGCAGAATAACAGGGCACAGCTCCTACGAGCAGTACTTC CASRITGHSSYEQYF
. TRBJ1-2 . TRBV19 TGTGCCAGTAGTACGGGGCTTTCTGGAGGGACCTTC CASSTGLSGGTF
. TRBJ1-3 . TRBV7-2 TGTGCCAGCAGCTTGTTACGGTTTTCTGGAAACACCATATATTTT CASSLLRFSGNTIYF